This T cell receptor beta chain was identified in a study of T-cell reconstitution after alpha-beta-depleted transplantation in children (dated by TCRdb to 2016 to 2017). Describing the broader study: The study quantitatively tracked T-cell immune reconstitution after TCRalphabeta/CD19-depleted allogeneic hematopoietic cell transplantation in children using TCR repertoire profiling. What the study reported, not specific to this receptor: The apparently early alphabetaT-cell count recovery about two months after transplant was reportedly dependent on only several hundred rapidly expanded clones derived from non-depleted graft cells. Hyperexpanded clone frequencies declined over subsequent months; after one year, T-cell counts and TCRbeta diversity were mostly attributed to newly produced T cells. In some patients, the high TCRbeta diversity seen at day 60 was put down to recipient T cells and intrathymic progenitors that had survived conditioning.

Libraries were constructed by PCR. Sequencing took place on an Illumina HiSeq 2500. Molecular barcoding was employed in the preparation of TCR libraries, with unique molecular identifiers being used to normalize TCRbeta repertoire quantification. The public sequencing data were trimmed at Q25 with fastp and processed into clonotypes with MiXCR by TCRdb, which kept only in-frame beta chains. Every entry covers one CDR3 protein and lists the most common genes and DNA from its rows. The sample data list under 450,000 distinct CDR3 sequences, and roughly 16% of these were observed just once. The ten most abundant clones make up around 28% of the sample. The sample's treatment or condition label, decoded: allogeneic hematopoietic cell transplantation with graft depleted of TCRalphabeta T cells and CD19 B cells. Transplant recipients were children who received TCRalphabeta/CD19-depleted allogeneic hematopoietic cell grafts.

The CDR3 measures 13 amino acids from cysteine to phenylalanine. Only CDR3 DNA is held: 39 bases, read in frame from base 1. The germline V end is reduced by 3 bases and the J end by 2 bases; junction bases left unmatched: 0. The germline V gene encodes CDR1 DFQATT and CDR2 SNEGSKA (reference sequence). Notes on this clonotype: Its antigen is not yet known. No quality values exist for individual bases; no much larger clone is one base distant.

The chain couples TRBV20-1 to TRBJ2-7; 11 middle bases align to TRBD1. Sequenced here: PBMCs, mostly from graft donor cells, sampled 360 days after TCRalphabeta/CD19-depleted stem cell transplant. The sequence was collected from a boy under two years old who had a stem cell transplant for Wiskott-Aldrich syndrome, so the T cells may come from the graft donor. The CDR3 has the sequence CSARDRGPYEQYF. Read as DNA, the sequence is TGCAGTGCTAGGGACAGGGGGCCCTACGAGCAGTACTTC.